These 28 T cell receptor beta chains were sequenced from one sample in a study of PD-1 blockade in classical Hodgkin lymphoma. Every patient relapsed after autologous stem cell transplantation, and brentuximab vedotin exposure varied. Measured with immunoSEQ multiplex PCR; TCRdb has only the in-frame clones, and not every one. The sample includes some 93,000 clones, roughly 89% seen only once; the top ten take 9.5% to 12%. The starting material was peripheral blood mononuclear cells (PBMCs), obtained before the second cycle of nivolumab. The receptors come from a human donor with classical Hodgkin lymphoma.

This chain uses TRBV5-1 with TRBJ1-1, with D tentatively TRBD1 (6 bases). Germline CDR1 is SGHRS and CDR2 is YFSETQ. V was clipped by 0 bases and J by 5 bases, with 14 bases between them. The CDR3 runs 15 residues. The CDR3 sequence is CASSLGGTQGTEAFF. The CDR3 nucleotides are TGCGCCAGCAGCTTGGGGGGGACCCAGGGGACTGAAGCTTTCTTT.

Only one count was recorded for this clone. V usage is TRBV7-6 and J usage is TRBJ2-2; a weak D match, TRBD1 (5 bases). CDR1 is SGHVS, CDR2 FNYEAQ, per germline. V lost 6 bases and J 12 bases, leaving 17 bases between the germline ends. This CDR3 is 13 amino acids long. The CDR3 is CASSSEDIWKLFF. The CDR3 DNA reads as TGTGCCAGCAGTTCAGAGGACATCTGGAAGCTGTTTTTT.

The chain carries TRBV15 and TRBJ2-3; 9 bases are shared with TRBD2. The CDR3 extends over 16 amino acids. J lost 8 bases, V lost 5 bases, and 14 bases had no gene match. Germline CDR1 and CDR2: LNHNV and YYDKDF (reference sequence). CDR3 nucleotides: TGTGCCACCAGCGGCCAAGACAGCGGGAGGAGGGGTACGCAGTATTTT. Amino acid sequence: CATSGQDSGRRGTQYF.

The chain employs TRBV7-2 and TRBJ2-7; D is uncertain. The CDR3 length is 11 residues. Trimming took off 5 bases at V and 0 bases at J, with 2 bases between the two ends. Germline V gene data show CDR1 as SGHTA and CDR2 as FQGNSA. The chain's CDR3 is CASSNSYEQYF. In DNA, the CDR3 is TGTGCCAGCAGCAACTCCTACGAGCAGTACTTC. Complete variable domain (other parts from reference TRBV7-2 and TRBJ2-7): GAGVSQSPSNKVTEKGKDVELRCDPISGHTALYWYRQSLGQGLEFLIYFQGNSAPDKSGLPSDRFSAERTGGSVSTLTIQRTQQEDSAVYLCASSNSYEQYFGPGTRLTVT.

This chain uses TRBV27 with TRBJ2-7; 8 bases are a match to TRBD2. Germline CDR1 is MNHEY and CDR2 is SMNVEV (reference sequence). CDR3 length equals 15 residues. V trimming: 3 bases; J trimming: 0 bases; junction bases outside the gene matches: 4. The CDR3 spells CASSFGSGASYEQYF. The CDR3 DNA sequence: TGTGCCAGCAGTTTCGGTAGCGGGGCCTCCTACGAGCAGTACTTC.

This chain connects TRBV7-3 to TRBJ2-7; TRBD2 is a possible D gene (6 bases). Germline loops: CDR1 SGHTA, CDR2 FQGTGA. The CDR3 spans 14 residues. Trimming stripped 0 bases from V and 2 bases from J, with 8 bases between. The CDR3 region has the DNA TGTGCCAGCAGCTTAACGCCGGGAGCCTACGAGCAGTACTTC. This gives the protein CASSLTPGAYEQYF.

As DNA, the CDR3 is TGTGCCAGCACTCTCGTCCGGGAAGAAAAACTGTTTTTT. Encoded protein: CASTLVREEKLFF. The rearrangement joins TRBV2 to TRBJ1-4; D call uncertain. V lost 7 bases and J lost 8, with 14 bases in between. The CDR3 runs 13 residues. The germline gives CDR1 SNHLY, CDR2 FYNNEI.

The rearrangement joins TRBV5-1 to TRBJ2-7; 7 bases line up with TRBD1. The CDR3 runs to 12 residues. Trimming removed 4 bases from V and 10 bases from J; junction bases left unmatched: 8. Germline V CDR1 and CDR2: SGHRS, YFSETQ. In nucleotides, the CDR3 is TGCGCCAGCAGCAACCCCGGGACAGCTCAGTACTTC. The encoded protein is CASSNPGTAQYF.

The chain couples TRBV9 to TRBJ2-1; tentative D call: TRBD1 (6 bases). V was shortened by 2 bases and J by 5 bases, with 17 bases between the two germline ends. The CDR3 loop spans 16 amino acids. Germline values: CDR1 SGDLS, CDR2 YYNGEE. The CDR3 nucleotides are TGTGCCAGCAGCGTCCACAGGGTCACGCCGAACAATGAGCAGTTCTTC. Protein product: CASSVHRVTPNNEQFF.

The chain employs TRBV7-6 and TRBJ2-1, with unresolved D. V lost 1 base, J lost 10 bases, and 5 bases lay in between. Germline V lookup: CDR1 SGHVS, CDR2 FNYEAQ. This CDR3 comprises 11 residues. The CDR3 spells CASSLGIEQFF. CDR3 nucleotides: TGTGCCAGCAGCTTAGGGATCGAGCAGTTCTTC.

The chain has TRBV7-8 and TRBJ2-7; D gene ambiguous. This CDR3 is built from 14 residues. Germline-derived CDR1 and CDR2 are SGHVS and FQNEAQ. The V end was cut by 5 bases, the J end by 2 bases, with 13 bases between. The CDR3 region is CASSRTGWAYEQYF. In DNA, the CDR3 is TGTGCCAGCAGCCGCACTGGGTGGGCCTACGAGCAGTACTTC.

The V gene is TRBV5-1, the J gene TRBJ2-7; no clear D. Trimming took 0 bases from V and 1 from J, leaving 11 bases between them. The germline V gene has CDR1 SGHRS and CDR2 YFSETQ. This CDR3 is built from 15 residues. DNA of the CDR3: TGCGCCAGCAGCTTGGGAGGTTCGATGTCCTACGAGCAGTACTTC. This translates into CASSLGGSMSYEQYF.

This rearrangement joins TRBV19 to TRBJ2-7; 7 nucleotides align to TRBD2. Germline trimming cut 7 bases from V and 2 bases from J; bases unmatched to any gene: 14. Germline V gene sequence: CDR1 LNHDA, CDR2 SQIVND (reference sequence). The CDR3 loop spans 16 amino acids. The CDR3 region has the DNA TGTGCCAGTAACCCCCGGGGGAGGGCCGTCCCCTACGAGCAGTACTTC. It translates to CASNPRGRAVPYEQYF.

This clone was found a few times. V usage is TRBV6-5 and J usage is TRBJ1-2; D is perhaps TRBD1 (6 bases). This CDR3 is built from 14 residues. Germline lookup yields CDR1 MNHEY and CDR2 SVGAGI. The ends were cut back, 6 bases at V and 6 bases at J, with 17 bases in the middle. DNA for the CDR3: TGTGCCAGCAGCCTAACGGGGGCCTCTAATGGCTACACCTTC. Protein sequence: CASSLTGASNGYTF.

This chain uses TRBV30 with TRBJ1-4; D remains unclear. Germline V gene data show CDR1 as GTSNPN and CDR2 as SVGIG (reference sequence). The V end lost 2 bases, the J end lost 4 bases, and 5 bases lay between the germline ends. The CDR3 runs 12 residues. CDR3 DNA: TGTGCCTGGAGTTTCGGTAATGAAAAACTGTTTTTT. It translates to CAWSFGNEKLFF.

The chain joins TRBV9 to TRBJ1-6; D remains ambiguous. The germline V gene has CDR1 SGDLS and CDR2 YYNGEE. The CDR3 is made up of 16 amino acids. V was shortened by 3 bases and J by 7 bases, with 17 bases between the two germline ends. The DNA of the CDR3 is TGTGCCAGCAGCGGCCCCTTACACTTCGTAAATTCACCCCTCCACTTT. It translates to CASSGPLHFVNSPLHF.

The chain combines TRBV19 with TRBJ2-7; TRBD2 might be the D (6 bases). Germline-derived CDR1 and CDR2 are LNHDA and SQIVND (reference sequence). This CDR3 has 15 amino acids. Between the trimmed V and J ends, which lost 9 bases and 0 bases, there was a span of 18 bases. Written as DNA, the CDR3 is TGTGCCAGCAGAACCCGACGGGGGAGCTCCTACGAGCAGTACTTC. This sequence encodes CASRTRRGSSYEQYF.

The CDR3 is CAWSTGANTGELFF. The CDR3 nucleotides are TGTGCCTGGAGTACGGGCGCGAACACCGGGGAGCTGTTTTTT. This rearrangement joins TRBV30 to TRBJ2-2; D remains unclear. This CDR3 region has 14 residues. Trimming removed 2 bases at V and 0 bases at J, with 7 bases between. Germline loops: CDR1 GTSNPN, CDR2 SVGIG (reference sequence).

This chain uses TRBV6-5 with TRBJ2-7; 7 nucleotides match TRBD2. Germline V gene lookup returns CDR1 MNHEY and CDR2 SVGAGI. The CDR3 totals 14 residues. J gave up 7 bases and V 5 bases, and 11 bases lay outside the gene matches. CDR3 sequence (DNA): TGTGCCAGCAGTCCTAACGGGGGGTCTCGGGAGCAGTACTTC. This gives the protein CASSPNGGSREQYF.

The rearrangement uses TRBV19 and TRBJ1-5; 7 nucleotides agree with TRBD1. V shed 3 bases and J 5 bases; nucleotides not matched to a gene: 10. The germline V gene has CDR1 LNHDA and CDR2 SQIVND (reference sequence). The CDR3 has 16 residues. The CDR3 nucleotides are TGTGCCAGTAGTATCGTGGCCCCAGGGGGTTATCAGCCCCAGCATTTT. Residues: CASSIVAPGGYQPQHF.

This clone was detected only once. The gene calls are TRBV7-9 and TRBJ1-1; D unclear. V lost 5 bases to trimming and J lost 0 bases, with 10 bases between them. The germline V gene has CDR1 SEHNR and CDR2 FQNEAQ (reference sequence). The CDR3 spans 14 residues. This chain's CDR3 is CASSASTVNTEAFF. CDR3 bases: TGTGCCAGCAGCGCTTCTACGGTGAACACTGAAGCTTTCTTT.

The chain joins TRBV4-1 to TRBJ2-7, with TRBD2 matching 10 bases. The junction had 5 bases not matched to a gene; V was cut back by 3 bases and J by 3 bases. The CDR3 is 15 residues long. The germline V gene encodes CDR1 MGHRA and CDR2 YSYEKL. The CDR3 loop is CASSHLAGEVYEQYF. DNA for the CDR3: TGCGCCAGCAGCCATCTAGCGGGGGAGGTCTACGAGCAGTACTTC.

The chain combines TRBV27 with TRBJ2-2; 12 bases map to TRBD2. CDR3 length: 16 residues. With 6 bases clipped from V and 5 bases from J, the junction kept 7 bases outside the gene matches. Germline V gene data show CDR1 as MNHEY and CDR2 as SMNVEV (reference sequence). This CDR3 is CASSVLAGGGTGELFF. The CDR3 DNA is TGTGCCAGCAGCGTACTAGCGGGAGGAGGGACCGGGGAGCTGTTTTTT.

The CDR3 DNA reads TGTGCCAGCAGCTTAGTTGGGGGGGACTCCTACGAGCAGTACTTC. This translates into CASSLVGGDSYEQYF. The chain joins TRBV11-1 to TRBJ2-7; 7 bases align to TRBD2. The CDR3 sequence is 15 residues long. CDR1 is SGHAT and CDR2 is FQDESV in the germline V gene (reference sequence). The junction had 3 bases not matched to a gene; V was cut back by 1 base and J by 0 bases.

The J gene is TRBJ2-2, the V gene TRBV19, with 7 bases that match TRBD1. Germline CDR1 reads LNHDA; CDR2 reads SQIVND (reference sequence). The CDR3 loop spans 15 amino acids. After removal of 5 bases from V and 4 bases from J, the junction contained 7 bases not matched to a gene. The chain's CDR3 is CASSPNRGGTGELFF. The CDR3 bases are TGTGCCAGTAGTCCTAACAGGGGTGGCACCGGGGAGCTGTTTTTT.

The CDR3 spells CASSVAPSTNEQFF. The CDR3 DNA is TGTGCCAGCAGCGTAGCTCCTAGCACGAATGAGCAGTTCTTC. The rearrangement uses TRBV9 and TRBJ2-1, with a weak D call TRBD2 (5 bases). The CDR3 totals 14 residues. The V gene lost 0 bases and the J gene lost 7 bases, with 11 bases spanning the gap. In germline, CDR1 is SGDLS, CDR2 YYNGEE. The full variable domain, its missing parts supplied by reference TRBV9 and TRBJ2-1, is DSGVTQTPKHLITATGQRVTLRCSPRSGDLSVYWYQQSLDQGLQFLIQYYNGEERAKGNILERFSAQQFPDLHSELNLSSLELGDSALYFCASSVAPSTNEQFFGPGTRLTVL.

Here the CDR3 reads CASSSPNLNVLTF. CDR3 DNA: TGTGCCAGTAGTAGCCCTAATTTGAACGTCCTGACTTTC. The V gene is TRBV19, the J gene TRBJ2-6, with D unclear. Germline-derived CDR1 and CDR2 are LNHDA and SQIVND (reference sequence). The V and J ends lost 4 bases and 10 bases respectively, with 11 bases between them. The CDR3 is 13 residues long. The full variable domain, with the rest looked up from reference TRBV19 and TRBJ2-6, is DGGITQSPKYLFRKEGQNVTLSCEQNLNHDAMYWYRQDPGQGLRLIYYSQIVNDFQKGDIAEGYSVSREKKESFPLTVTSAQKNPTAFYLCASSSPNLNVLTFGAGSRLTVL.

This sequence joins TRBV7-8 and TRBJ2-5, with 7 bases aligning to TRBD2. This CDR3 region has 15 residues. The V and J ends lost 5 bases and 7 bases, in that order; junction bases with no gene match: 13. Germline CDR1 reads SGHVS; CDR2 reads FQNEAQ. The CDR3 sequence: CASSPPGRNRGTQYF. CDR3 nucleotide sequence: TGTGCCAGCAGCCCCCCCGGGAGGAACCGTGGGACCCAGTACTTC.